What follows are 5 T cell receptor beta chains derived from one specimen sequenced in a study of blood T cells in healthy people across ages. Then a second PCR, running about 6 to 12 cycles, was carried out with a sample-barcoded 5' primer and a J-beta primer mix. TCRdb ran MiXCR on the 5' RACE reads and lists one entry per CDR3 protein. The repertoire holds about 900,000 distinct CDR3 sequences, under 50% seen once, with about an eighth in the top ten. The sample comprised blood. These receptors were obtained from a man aged 25 to 40 in good health.

This chain links TRBV6-2 or TRBV6-3 with TRBJ2-7, with a tentative D call TRBD1 (6 bases). There are 15 residues in the CDR3. Trimming removed 2 bases from V and 3 bases from J, with 14 bases in between. Germline V lookup: CDR1 MNHEY, CDR2 SVGEGT. Here the CDR3 reads CASSYAQGGFYEQYF. The CDR3, as DNA: TGTGCCAGCAGTTACGCACAGGGCGGGTTCTACGAGCAGTACTTC.

DNA for the CDR3: TGTGCCAGCAGCTCTAGACAGGGGTATGGCTACACCTTC. This encodes CASSSRQGYGYTF. V and J are TRBV7-2 and TRBJ1-2; TRBD1 matches 8 bases. V trimming: 4 bases; J trimming: 5 bases; junction bases outside the gene matches: 3. Germline lookup yields CDR1 SGHTA and CDR2 FQGNSA. CDR3 length: 13 amino acids.

The rearrangement joins TRBV2 to TRBJ2-1, with D tentatively TRBD2 (7 bases). There are 13 residues in the CDR3. Germline lookup yields CDR1 SNHLY and CDR2 FYNNEI. V lost 9 bases, J lost 9 bases, and 18 bases lay in between. CDR3 DNA: TGTGCCAGTGGGGGGGAAGGGGGTGGTGAGCAGTTCTTC. Protein product: CASGGEGGGEQFF. The variable domain in full, with the rest retrieved from reference TRBV2 and TRBJ2-1, is EPEVTQTPSHQVTQMGQEVILRCVPISNHLYFYWYRQILGQKVEFLVSFYNNEISEKSEIFDDQFSVERPDGSNFTLKIRSTKLEDSAMYFCASGGEGGGEQFFGPGTRLTVL.

J is TRBJ1-1 and V is TRBV28; maybe TRBD1 (5 bases). The CDR3 contains 12 residues. The germline V and J ends were trimmed by 11 bases and 4 bases, with 14 bases remaining between them. CDR1 and CDR2 from the germline V gene are MDHEN and SYDVKM. The CDR3 DNA sequence: TGTGCCTGCGGGGGATGGGTCACTGAAGCTTTCTTT. Amino acid sequence: CACGGWVTEAFF.

The sample holds many counts of this clonotype. The rearrangement links TRBV6-1 to TRBJ2-5; D is perhaps TRBD1 (5 bases). Trimming removed 6 bases at V and 3 bases at J, with 29 bases between. This CDR3 has 19 amino acids. Germline-derived CDR1 and CDR2 are MNHNS and SASEGT. CDR3 nucleotides: TGTGCCAGCAGCCCAATGAAGGCAGGGATAAGACGATTGAAAGAGACCCAGTACTTC. This sequence encodes CASSPMKAGIRRLKETQYF.